This T cell receptor beta chain was identified in a study of T cells in Graves' hyperthyroidism and ophthalmopathy. Notes on the study in general: Blood also showed most of the thyroid clonotypes that were expanded above 0.001.

This clonotype occurred many times. Its specificity is unknown. Trimming cost V 2 bases and J 6 bases, with 14 bases left between them. CDR3 length: 14 amino acids. Germline CDR1 is SEHNR and CDR2 is FQNEAQ (reference sequence). TCR beta CDR3 region amplification was performed from RNA transcripts. Carried out on the TCR CDR3, a first-round RT-PCR used the HTBI primer set. MiXCR was run by TCRdb on the multiplex PCR reads, yielding one entry per CDR3 protein. Seen here are almost 600,000 distinct CDR3 sequences, approximately 14% observed once, and the top ten hold roughly 5.7%. The receptor's source is a woman aged 25 to 39 with Graves' hyperthyroidism that later progressed to Graves' ophthalmopathy. Sequencing used blood. The chain uses TRBV7-9 and TRBJ2-7, with a weak D call TRBD1 (5 bases). The CDR3 protein is CASSLPQGMGEQYF. CDR3 nucleotides: TGTGCCAGCAGCTTACCCCAGGGTATGGGCGAGCAGTACTTC.